This T cell receptor beta chain came from a study of CD8 T cells in Susac syndrome. Study context: At the time their blood was drawn, patients with Susac syndrome were either therapy-naive, on corticosteroids (with some of them also receiving intravenous immunoglobulin), or on intravenous immunoglobulin alone.

Reverse transcription of roughly 0.5 to 1 ug RNA was performed with random hexamers. MiXCR, run by TCRdb on the immunoSEQ multiplex PCR reads, gives a single entry per CDR3 protein. The table shows 160,000 or so distinct CDR3 sequences, with around 96% occurring only once. Germline lookup yields CDR1 SGDLS and CDR2 YYNGEE. The CDR3 totals 14 residues. Trimming cost V 0 bases and J 7 bases, with 11 bases left between them. The sequence was collected from a human donor with Susac syndrome. The chain links TRBV9 to TRBJ1-5; D is perhaps TRBD1 (5 bases). The sample consisted of CD4+ T cells from PBMCs. The CDR3 region has the DNA TGTGCCAGCAGCGTAGGAACGGAGGGGCAGCCCCAGCATTTT. It encodes CASSVGTEGQPQHF. Filled out from reference TRBV9 and TRBJ1-5, the complete variable domain reads DSGVTQTPKHLITATGQRVTLRCSPRSGDLSVYWYQQSLDQGLQFLIQYYNGEERAKGNILERFSAQQFPDLHSELNLSSLELGDSALYFCASSVGTEGQPQHFGDGTRLSIL.